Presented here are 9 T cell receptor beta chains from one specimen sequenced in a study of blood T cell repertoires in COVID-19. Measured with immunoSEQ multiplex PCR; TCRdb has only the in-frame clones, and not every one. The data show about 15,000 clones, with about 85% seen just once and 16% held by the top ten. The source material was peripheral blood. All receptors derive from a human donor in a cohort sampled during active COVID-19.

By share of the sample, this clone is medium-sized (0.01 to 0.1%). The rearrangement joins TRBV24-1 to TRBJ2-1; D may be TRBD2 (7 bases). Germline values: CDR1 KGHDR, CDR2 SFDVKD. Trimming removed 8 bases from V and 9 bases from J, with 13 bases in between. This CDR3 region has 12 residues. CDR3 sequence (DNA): TGTGCCACCAATACGGGGGGCAGTGAGCAGTTCTTC. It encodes CATNTGGSEQFF.

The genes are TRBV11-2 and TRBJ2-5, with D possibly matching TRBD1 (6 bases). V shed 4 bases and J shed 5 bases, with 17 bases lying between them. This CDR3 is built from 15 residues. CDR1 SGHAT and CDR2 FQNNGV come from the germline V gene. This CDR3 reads CASSSWLRQGETQYF. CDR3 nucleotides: TGTGCCAGCAGCTCATGGCTAAGGCAGGGGGAGACCCAGTACTTC.

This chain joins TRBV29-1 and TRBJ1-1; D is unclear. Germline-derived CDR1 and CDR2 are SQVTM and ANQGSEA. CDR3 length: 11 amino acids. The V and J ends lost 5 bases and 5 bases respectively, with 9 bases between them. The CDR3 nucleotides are TGCAGCGTTTTCCTAGGAACTGAAGCTTTCTTT. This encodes CSVFLGTEAFF.

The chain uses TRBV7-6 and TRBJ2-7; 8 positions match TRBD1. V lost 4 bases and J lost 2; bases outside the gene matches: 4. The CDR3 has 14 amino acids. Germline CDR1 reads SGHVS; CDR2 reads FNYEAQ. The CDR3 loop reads CASSSRTGTYEQYF. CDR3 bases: TGTGCCAGCAGCTCACGGACAGGGACCTACGAGCAGTACTTC.

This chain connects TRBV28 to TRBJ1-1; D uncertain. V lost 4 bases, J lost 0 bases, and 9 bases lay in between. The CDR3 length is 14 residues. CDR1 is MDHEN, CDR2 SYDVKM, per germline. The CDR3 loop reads CASSSPHMNTEAFF. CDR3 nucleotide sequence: TGTGCCAGCAGTTCCCCCCACATGAACACTGAAGCTTTCTTT. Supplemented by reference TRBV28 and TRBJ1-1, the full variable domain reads DVKVTQSSRYLVKRTGEKVFLECVQDMDHENMFWYRQDPGLGLRLIYFSYDVKMKEKGDIPEGYSVSREKKERFSLILESASTNQTSMYLCASSSPHMNTEAFFGQGTRLTVV.

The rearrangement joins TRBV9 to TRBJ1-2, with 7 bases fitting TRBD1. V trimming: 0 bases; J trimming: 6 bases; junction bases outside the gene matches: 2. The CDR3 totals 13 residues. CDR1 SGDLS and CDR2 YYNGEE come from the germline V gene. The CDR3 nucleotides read TGTGCCAGCAGCGTAGGACAGGGCGATGGCTACACCTTC. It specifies CASSVGQGDGYTF.

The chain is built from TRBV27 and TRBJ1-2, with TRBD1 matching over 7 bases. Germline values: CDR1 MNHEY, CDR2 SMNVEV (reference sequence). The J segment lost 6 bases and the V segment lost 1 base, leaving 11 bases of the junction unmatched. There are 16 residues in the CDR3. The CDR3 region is CASSLFPDLRGNGYTF. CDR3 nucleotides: TGTGCCAGCAGTTTATTCCCCGATCTCAGGGGGAATGGCTACACCTTC.

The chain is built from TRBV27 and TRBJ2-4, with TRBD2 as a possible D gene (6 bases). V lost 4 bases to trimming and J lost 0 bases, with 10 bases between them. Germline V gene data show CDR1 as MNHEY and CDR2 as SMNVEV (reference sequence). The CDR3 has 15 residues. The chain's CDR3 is CASSSGEVAKNIQYF. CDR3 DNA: TGTGCCAGCAGTTCCGGGGAGGTAGCCAAAAACATTCAGTACTTC.

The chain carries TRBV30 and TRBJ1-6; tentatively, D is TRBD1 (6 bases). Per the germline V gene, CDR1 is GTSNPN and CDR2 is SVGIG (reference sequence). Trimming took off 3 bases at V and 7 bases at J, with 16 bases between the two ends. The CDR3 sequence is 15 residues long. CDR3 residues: CAWRDAGAWNSPLHF. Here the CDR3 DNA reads TGTGCCTGGAGGGACGCAGGGGCCTGGAATTCACCCCTCCACTTT.